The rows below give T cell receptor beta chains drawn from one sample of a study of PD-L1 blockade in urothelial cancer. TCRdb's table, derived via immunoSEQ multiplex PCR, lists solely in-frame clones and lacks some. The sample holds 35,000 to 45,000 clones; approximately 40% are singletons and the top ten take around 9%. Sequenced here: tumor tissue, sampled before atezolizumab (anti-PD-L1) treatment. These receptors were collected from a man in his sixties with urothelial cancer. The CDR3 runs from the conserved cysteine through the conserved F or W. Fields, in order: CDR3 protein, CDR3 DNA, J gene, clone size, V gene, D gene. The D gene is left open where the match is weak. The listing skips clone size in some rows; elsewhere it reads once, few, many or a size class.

cdr3_aa: CASSQVFGDRYEQYF
cdr3_nt: TGCGCCAGCAGCCAAGTGTTTGGGGACCGATACGAGCAGTACTTC
j_call: TRBJ2-7
clone_size: few
v_call: TRBV1
d_call: .

cdr3_aa: CASSQTQRVTSTDTQYF
cdr3_nt: TGTGCCAGCTCTCAAACTCAGCGGGTAACTAGCACAGATACGCAGTATTTT
j_call: TRBJ2-3
clone_size: .
v_call: TRBV18
d_call: .

cdr3_aa: CASTALGTGGRQPQHF
cdr3_nt: TGTGCCAGCACCGCCCTAGGGACAGGGGGCAGGCAGCCCCAGCATTTT
j_call: TRBJ1-5
clone_size: .
v_call: TRBV28
d_call: TRBD1

cdr3_aa: CASSSSYGNEQFF
cdr3_nt: TGTGCCAGCAGCAGTAGCTACGGGAATGAGCAGTTCTTC
j_call: TRBJ2-1
clone_size: many
v_call: TRBV7-8
d_call: .

cdr3_aa: CASSLRGTSGRAGQFF
cdr3_nt: TGTGCCAGCAGTTTACGTGGGACTAGCGGGAGGGCGGGGCAGTTCTTC
j_call: TRBJ2-1
clone_size: .
v_call: TRBV28
d_call: TRBD2

cdr3_aa: CASSVAGNTGELFF
cdr3_nt: TGTGCCAGCAGCGTAGCCGGGAACACCGGGGAGCTGTTTTTT
j_call: TRBJ2-2
clone_size: few
v_call: TRBV9
d_call: .

cdr3_aa: CASWTGSYPYEQYF
cdr3_nt: TGTGCCAGCTGGACAGGGTCGTACCCTTACGAGCAGTACTTC
j_call: TRBJ2-7
clone_size: many
v_call: TRBV6-8
d_call: TRBD1

cdr3_aa: CASSPSRGASNQPQHF
cdr3_nt: TGTGCCAGCAGTCCCAGTCGTGGGGCCAGCAATCAGCCCCAGCATTTT
j_call: TRBJ1-5
clone_size: many
v_call: TRBV6-8
d_call: .

cdr3_aa: CASSRGTTKGVGANVLTF
cdr3_nt: TGCGCCAGCAGCCGAGGTACTACAAAGGGCGTCGGGGCCAACGTCCTGACTTTC
j_call: TRBJ2-6
clone_size: many
v_call: TRBV4-1
d_call: .

cdr3_aa: CASSRGGSLSGELFF
cdr3_nt: TGTGCCAGTAGCCGAGGAGGGTCGCTAAGCGGGGAGCTGTTTTTT
j_call: TRBJ2-2
clone_size: .
v_call: TRBV19
d_call: .

cdr3_aa: CASSPNLDRGTQYF
cdr3_nt: TGCGCCAGCAGTCCCAACCTGGACAGGGGCACCCAGTACTTC
j_call: TRBJ2-5
clone_size: .
v_call: TRBV10-1
d_call: TRBD1

cdr3_aa: CASSPRPGLGNQPQHF
cdr3_nt: TGTGCCAGCTCACCACGGCCCGGGCTTGGCAATCAGCCCCAGCATTTT
j_call: TRBJ1-5
clone_size: few
v_call: TRBV18
d_call: .

cdr3_aa: CSVAGGQGSTGELFF
cdr3_nt: TGCAGCGTTGCTGGGGGCCAGGGGAGCACCGGGGAGCTGTTTTTT
j_call: TRBJ2-2
clone_size: .
v_call: TRBV29-1
d_call: .

cdr3_aa: CASSATGGETQYF
cdr3_nt: TGTGCCAGCAGCGCGACAGGGGGAGAGACCCAGTACTTC
j_call: TRBJ2-5
clone_size: .
v_call: TRBV7-4
d_call: TRBD1

cdr3_aa: CASRTMDGAYGYTF
cdr3_nt: TGCGCCAGCAGGACCATGGACGGAGCCTATGGCTACACCTTC
j_call: TRBJ1-2
clone_size: few
v_call: TRBV5-1
d_call: .

cdr3_aa: CASSLAGRGSSYEQYF
cdr3_nt: TGTGCCAGCAGCTTGGCCGGGCGGGGGAGCTCCTACGAGCAGTACTTC
j_call: TRBJ2-7
clone_size: .
v_call: TRBV7-6
d_call: TRBD2

cdr3_aa: CASSFRTGSTDTQYF
cdr3_nt: TGTGCCAGCAGTTTTCGGACAGGAAGCACAGATACGCAGTATTTT
j_call: TRBJ2-3
clone_size: .
v_call: TRBV27
d_call: TRBD1

cdr3_aa: CASSVGGLGTGELFF
cdr3_nt: TGTGCCAGCAGCGTCGGAGGGCTAGGCACCGGGGAGCTGTTTTTT
j_call: TRBJ2-2
clone_size: few
v_call: TRBV9
d_call: .

cdr3_aa: CASSFGEQGLGTQYF
cdr3_nt: TGCGCCAGCAGCTTTGGGGAACAGGGTCTTGGTACGCAGTATTTT
j_call: TRBJ2-3
clone_size: few
v_call: TRBV5-1
d_call: .

cdr3_aa: CASSLSFNIQYF
cdr3_nt: TGTGCCAGCAGTTTATCCTTTAACATTCAGTACTTC
j_call: TRBJ2-4
clone_size: .
v_call: TRBV28
d_call: .

cdr3_aa: CASSLGTGGGTDTQYF
cdr3_nt: TGTGCCAGCAGCTTGGGGACAGGGGGGGGCACAGATACGCAGTATTTT
j_call: TRBJ2-3
clone_size: .
v_call: TRBV11-3
d_call: TRBD1

cdr3_aa: CAWRQTVGAYNEQFF
cdr3_nt: TGTGCCTGGAGGCAAACAGTGGGGGCCTACAATGAGCAGTTCTTC
j_call: TRBJ2-1
clone_size: .
v_call: TRBV30
d_call: .

cdr3_aa: CAWSIQAFTEAFF
cdr3_nt: TGTGCCTGGAGTATCCAGGCTTTCACTGAAGCTTTCTTT
j_call: TRBJ1-1
clone_size: .
v_call: TRBV30
d_call: .

cdr3_aa: CASSSKGAYYGYTF
cdr3_nt: TGCGCCAGCAGCTCGAAGGGGGCGTACTATGGCTACACCTTC
j_call: TRBJ1-2
clone_size: few
v_call: TRBV10-2
d_call: TRBD1

cdr3_aa: CASSQAPKLVAGELFF
cdr3_nt: TGCGCCAGCAGCCAAGCCCCCAAGTTGGTGGCCGGGGAGCTGTTTTTT
j_call: TRBJ2-2
clone_size: .
v_call: TRBV4-1
d_call: .

cdr3_aa: CASSPARQGSGTGELFF
cdr3_nt: TGCGCCAGCAGCCCGGCGAGACAGGGCTCTGGTACCGGGGAGCTGTTTTTT
j_call: TRBJ2-2
clone_size: .
v_call: TRBV4-1
d_call: TRBD1

cdr3_aa: CAIRGQLSSGNTIYF
cdr3_nt: TGTGCCATCCGCGGACAGTTGAGCTCTGGAAACACCATATATTTT
j_call: TRBJ1-3
clone_size: many
v_call: TRBV6-8
d_call: .

cdr3_aa: CASSLQTGGYQPQHF
cdr3_nt: TGTGCCAGCTCACTGCAGACAGGGGGCTATCAGCCCCAGCATTTT
j_call: TRBJ1-5
clone_size: .
v_call: TRBV18
d_call: TRBD1

cdr3_aa: CASRRTSGSTKNIQYF
cdr3_nt: TGTGCCAGCAGGAGGACTAGCGGGAGCACCAAAAACATTCAGTACTTC
j_call: TRBJ2-4
clone_size: .
v_call: TRBV2
d_call: TRBD2

cdr3_aa: CASSVGPGGVGTEAFF
cdr3_nt: TGTGCCAGCAGCGTAGGCCCAGGGGGGGTTGGCACTGAAGCTTTCTTT
j_call: TRBJ1-1
clone_size: few
v_call: TRBV9
d_call: TRBD1

cdr3_aa: CASANTDTQYF
cdr3_nt: TGTGCCAGCGCAAACACAGATACGCAGTATTTT
j_call: TRBJ2-3
clone_size: few
v_call: TRBV6-7
d_call: .

cdr3_aa: CASSSTGSGKKLFF
cdr3_nt: TGCGCCAGCAGCTCAACAGGGTCTGGCAAAAAACTGTTTTTT
j_call: TRBJ1-4
clone_size: .
v_call: TRBV5-1
d_call: .

cdr3_aa: CASSELGSTDTQYF
cdr3_nt: TGTGCCAGCAGTGAATTAGGGAGCACAGATACGCAGTATTTT
j_call: TRBJ2-3
clone_size: .
v_call: TRBV25-1
d_call: .

cdr3_aa: CASSLEGTSGYEQYF
cdr3_nt: TGTGCCAGCAGCTTAGAGGGGACTAGCGGATACGAGCAGTACTTC
j_call: TRBJ2-7
clone_size: few
v_call: TRBV11-3
d_call: TRBD2

cdr3_aa: CASSGVSSSYEQYF
cdr3_nt: TGTGCCAGCAGTGGGGTCTCAAGCTCCTACGAGCAGTACTTC
j_call: TRBJ2-7
clone_size: few
v_call: TRBV6-8
d_call: .

cdr3_aa: CASSLQGKSTDTQYF
cdr3_nt: TGTGCCAGTAGTCTCCAGGGGAAGAGCACAGATACGCAGTATTTT
j_call: TRBJ2-3
clone_size: .
v_call: TRBV19
d_call: .

cdr3_aa: CASSLGGSYNSPLHF
cdr3_nt: TGCGCCAGCAGCTTGGGGGGCTCCTATAATTCACCCCTCCACTTT
j_call: TRBJ1-6
clone_size: few
v_call: TRBV5-1
d_call: .

cdr3_aa: CASSSEGAPGTEAFF
cdr3_nt: TGTGCCAGCAGCTCTGAGGGGGCGCCGGGCACTGAAGCTTTCTTT
j_call: TRBJ1-1
clone_size: few
v_call: TRBV11-3
d_call: TRBD1

cdr3_aa: CAWGWEMQETQYF
cdr3_nt: TGTGCCTGGGGATGGGAGATGCAAGAGACCCAGTACTTC
j_call: TRBJ2-5
clone_size: .
v_call: TRBV30
d_call: .

cdr3_aa: CAWNLQGGTGELFF
cdr3_nt: TGTGCCTGGAATTTGCAGGGAGGCACCGGGGAGCTGTTTTTT
j_call: TRBJ2-2
clone_size: .
v_call: TRBV30
d_call: .

cdr3_aa: CASSQAFRWTEPNTGELFF
cdr3_nt: TGTGCCAGCAGCCAGGCCTTTCGCTGGACAGAGCCGAACACCGGGGAGCTGTTTTTT
j_call: TRBJ2-2
clone_size: .
v_call: TRBV14
d_call: .

cdr3_aa: CASRGGTSGRYEQYF
cdr3_nt: TGTGCCAGCAGAGGAGGGACTAGCGGGAGGTACGAGCAGTACTTC
j_call: TRBJ2-7
clone_size: .
v_call: TRBV6-4
d_call: TRBD2

cdr3_aa: CASSPFGGSEQYF
cdr3_nt: TGTGCCAGCAGCCCCTTCGGGGGGTCTGAGCAGTACTTC
j_call: TRBJ2-7
clone_size: .
v_call: TRBV6-7
d_call: TRBD2

cdr3_aa: CSVAGAGQPQHF
cdr3_nt: TGCAGCGTTGCAGGGGCCGGTCAGCCCCAGCATTTT
j_call: TRBJ1-5
clone_size: .
v_call: TRBV29-1
d_call: .

cdr3_aa: CASSLTGRSGELFF
cdr3_nt: TGTGCCAGCAGCTTAACAGGCCGTAGCGGGGAGCTGTTTTTT
j_call: TRBJ2-2
clone_size: few
v_call: TRBV7-7
d_call: .